What follows are 2 T cell receptor beta chains derived from one specimen sequenced in a study of T cells in Graves' hyperthyroidism and ophthalmopathy. The source material, RNA transcripts, was used to amplify TCR beta CDR3 regions. The TCR CDR3 was amplified in a first-round RT-PCR using the HTBI primer set. From the multiplex PCR reads, TCRdb called clonotypes with MiXCR, one entry per CDR3 protein. The sample includes approximately 270,000 distinct CDR3 sequences, 13% to 15% of them seen just once. Sequenced: blood. The receptors shown here come from a woman between 35 and 50 years old with Graves' hyperthyroidism that later progressed to Graves' ophthalmopathy.

This clonotype was detected many times. This chain uses TRBV2 with TRBJ2-3, with no clear D. The germline CDR1 and CDR2 sequences are SNHLY and FYNNEI. V lost 3 bases and J lost 6, with 1 base in between. The CDR3 sequence is 10 residues long. The DNA for the CDR3 is TGTGCCAGCAGTGAGGATACGCAGTATTTT. It translates to CASSEDTQYF. Full variable domain (rest looked up from reference TRBV2 and TRBJ2-3): EPEVTQTPSHQVTQMGQEVILRCVPISNHLYFYWYRQILGQKVEFLVSFYNNEISEKSEIFDDQFSVERPDGSNFTLKIRSTKLEDSAMYFCASSEDTQYFGPGTRLTVL.

Many counts were recorded for this clonotype. The rearrangement links TRBV19 to TRBJ2-5; 8 bases are shared with TRBD1. The J segment lost 1 base and the V segment lost 7 bases, leaving 5 bases of the junction unmatched. There are 14 residues in the CDR3. Looked up from germline, CDR1 is LNHDA and CDR2 is SQIVND (reference sequence). The CDR3 reads CASTVTGGQETQYF. The CDR3 nucleotides read TGTGCCAGTACGGTCACAGGGGGCCAAGAGACCCAGTACTTC.